What follows describes a single T cell receptor beta chain. Its matching antigen is unknown. The primer mix had 60 Vbeta and 13 Jbeta primers. Using immunoSEQ multiplex PCR, the repertoire was profiled, and TCRdb retains in-frame clones only, with some absent. The table lists tens of thousands of clones, 65% to 70% of them singletons, with about 22% in the top ten. The donors (healthy individuals) were bone marrow donors. At sampling all donors were nominally healthy, likely with unrecorded immune exposures. Germline-derived CDR1 and CDR2 are SGHDT and YYEEEE. The ends were cut back, 0 bases at V and 7 bases at J, with 11 bases in the middle. This CDR3 is 15 amino acids long. This record comes from a study of cytomegalovirus exposure and HLA in healthy donors. Notes on the study in general: By HLA locus, TCR association rates varied in a later analysis, with DRB1 showing the most and HLA-C the fewest. Within an earlier analysis, most TCR beta V segments proved productive either about 87% or about 30% of the time.

The sequence was collected from a man aged 40-55 years in good health and CMV-seropositive. The chain links TRBV5-6 to TRBJ1-6; unclear D gene. Input material: PBMCs. This CDR3 is CASSLGPGNNSPLHF. The CDR3 DNA sequence: TGTGCCAGCAGCTTGGGTCCGGGTAACAATTCACCCCTCCACTTT.